This T cell receptor beta chain was sequenced in a study of type 1 regulatory T cells. Study-level background: This in vitro CD4 product, T-allo10, is enriched for Tr1 cells and alloantigen-specific.

TCRdb reprocessed the reads via MiXCR and lists one record per CDR3 protein. Seen here are 15,000 to 20,000 distinct CDR3 sequences, about a tenth observed once, and the top ten hold over 2.5%. This clonotype was recorded a few times. Germline V gene data show CDR1 as SGDLS and CDR2 as YYNGEE. The CDR3 length is 16 residues. V lost 0 bases to trimming and J lost 3 bases; unmatched junction nucleotides: 5. The sequence was obtained from a human donor in good health. This chain uses TRBV9 with TRBJ2-5; 10 nucleotides agree with TRBD2. The specimen sequenced was CD4+ T cells, either the whole sample or a sorted fraction (not recorded which). CDR3 sequence: CASSVGLAGVEETQYF. CDR3 sequence (DNA): TGTGCCAGCAGCGTAGGCCTAGCGGGAGTGGAAGAGACCCAGTACTTC.